This entry describes one TCR beta chain. The target antigen is unknown. These data come from a study of cytomegalovirus exposure and HLA in healthy donors. Use of 60 Vbeta and 13 Jbeta primers characterized the PCR. Produced via immunoSEQ multiplex PCR; TCRdb's table is partial and in-frame only. The sample yields 200,000 to 250,000 clones, more than 70% seen once. Overall study results and limits: An analysis done earlier found most TCR beta V segments productive about 87% or about 30% of the time.

V lost 7 bases to trimming and J lost 7 bases; unmatched junction nucleotides: 11. Germline values: CDR1 MNHNS, CDR2 SASEGT. The CDR3 extends over 14 amino acids. This clonotype originated in a boy aged 5 to 17 in good health and CMV-seronegative. The sample was PBMCs. This chain connects TRBV6-1 to TRBJ1-2; 8 nucleotides align to TRBD1. The CDR3, as DNA: TGTGCCAGCACTCAGGACAGGGAGGTCGGTGGCTACACCTTC. Amino acid sequence: CASTQDREVGGYTF.